This T cell receptor (beta chain) came from a study of T cell responses to AZD1222 COVID-19 vaccine. Study conclusions and caveats: Recipients of two AZD1222 doses showed rising Spike-specific TCR breadth and depth. Spike-wide vaccine-associated CD4 TCRs dominated at 160-218 and 743-854. Targets within unmutated variant regions were reportedly found for nearly half of spike-specific TCRs.

Of note for this clone: Its specificity is unknown.

The CDR3 extends over 15 amino acids. Germline values: CDR1 MGHRA, CDR2 YSYEKL. V was pared by 5 bases and J by 2 bases, with 16 bases between. Repertoires were generated with immunoSEQ multiplex PCR, while TCRdb's copy carries only in-frame clones and drops some. This table holds approximately 100,000 clones, approximately 89% found once. V usage is TRBV4-1 and J usage is TRBJ2-7; D is possibly TRBD1 (6 bases). The TCR was taken from an adult in good health. The sample in question was peripheral blood, obtained on day 0 of MenACWY control vaccination. CDR3 in amino acids: CASSDTGHLTYEQYF. The CDR3 nucleotides read TGCGCCAGCAGCGATACGGGACACCTAACCTACGAGCAGTACTTC.